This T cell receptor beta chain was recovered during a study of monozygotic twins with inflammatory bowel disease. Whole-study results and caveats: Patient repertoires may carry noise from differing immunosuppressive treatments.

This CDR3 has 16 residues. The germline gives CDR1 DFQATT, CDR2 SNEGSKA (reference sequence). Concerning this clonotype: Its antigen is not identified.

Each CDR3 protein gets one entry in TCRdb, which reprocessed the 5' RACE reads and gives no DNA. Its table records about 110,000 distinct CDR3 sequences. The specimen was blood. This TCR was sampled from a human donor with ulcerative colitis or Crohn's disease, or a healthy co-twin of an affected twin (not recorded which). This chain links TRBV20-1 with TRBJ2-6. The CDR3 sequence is CSARGLTDSGANVLTF.